The rows below give T cell receptor beta chains drawn from one sample of a study of breast tumors, draining lymph nodes, adjacent tissues. Each CDR3 protein gets one entry after TCRdb re-called the multiplex PCR reads with MiXCR. The sample includes roughly 130,000 distinct CDR3 sequences, about 20% of them seen just once. The material sequenced was axillary lymph node tissue. Every receptor here comes from a female donor with breast cancer. Some clones in this sample may be carry-over from other donors' samples. CDR3s include the opening cysteine and the closing phenylalanine or tryptophan. A D gene is named only where the DNA matches it firmly. Size tells how often a clone was seen (once, few, many) or the class of an expanded clone, and some rows leave it out.

V,size,J,D,DNA,CDR3
TRBV20-1,many,TRBJ1-3,TRBD1,TGCAGTGCTAGAACGGGACAGGGGATATCCTCTGGAAACACCATATATTTT,CSARTGQGISSGNTIYF
TRBV6-5,few,TRBJ2-7,TRBD2,TGTGCCAGCAGTCTACGGGGGGCACTAGCGGGAGGCTCCTACGAGCAGTACTTC,CASSLRGALAGGSYEQYF
TRBV15,many,TRBJ2-3,TRBD1,TGTGCCACCAGCAGTCCCCGGGACAGGGGGGGAGATACGCAGTATTTT,CATSSPRDRGGDTQYF
TRBV6-5,many,TRBJ1-2,TRBD1,TGTGCCAGTTCAAGGGGGACAGCCTATGGCTACACCTTC,CASSRGTAYGYTF
TRBV20-1,many,TRBJ2-7,NA,TGCAGTGCTAGAGACACGACAGGACTAGGCTACGAGCAGTACTTC,CSARDTTGLGYEQYF
TRBV3-1,many,TRBJ2-7,NA,TGTGCCAGCAGCCAAGAGTCCTACAGCTCCTACGAGCAGTACTTC,CASSQESYSSYEQYF
TRBV20-1,many,TRBJ1-2,NA,TGCAGTGCTGGGGACACCAGGAACTATGGCTACACCTTC,CSAGDTRNYGYTF
TRBV3-1,many,TRBJ1-6,NA,TGTGCCAGCAGCTTGACAGTCCAGAATTCACCCCTCCACTTT,CASSLTVQNSPLHF
TRBV6-1,many,TRBJ1-4,NA,TGTGCCAGCAGTGATCACAGGGTCCCCAATGAAAAACTGTTTTTT,CASSDHRVPNEKLFF
TRBV5-1,many,TRBJ2-1,TRBD2,TGCGCCAGCAGCTTGGCTGGGACTAGCTATGAGCAGTTCTTC,CASSLAGTSYEQFF
TRBV6-5,many,TRBJ2-7,TRBD2,TGTGCCAGCAGTTATGGGGGAGGGCCCTACGAGCAGTACTTC,CASSYGGGPYEQYF
TRBV6-4,many,TRBJ2-5,NA,TGTGCCAGCAGTGAACAGGGCAAGGGGACCCAGTACTTC,CASSEQGKGTQYF
TRBV20-1,many,TRBJ2-5,NA,TGCAGTGCTAGTCACCAAGAGACCCAGTACTTC,CSASHQETQYF
TRBV6-2/TRBV6-3,NA,TRBJ2-5,NA,TGTGCCAGCAGTTACCGGGGACCGACGACCCAGTACTTC,CASSYRGPTTQYF
TRBV9,many,TRBJ2-5,TRBD1,TGTGCCAGCAGCGCCTGGGACAGGGCGGGAGAGACCCAGTACTTC,CASSAWDRAGETQYF
TRBV12-5,NA,TRBJ2-4,NA,TGTGCTAGTGGTTCCCAAGAGTTTCTAGCCAAAAACATTCAGTACTTC,CASGSQEFLAKNIQYF
TRBV27,NA,TRBJ2-7,NA,TGTGCCAGCAGTTGGGATCCACCGGTATATGAGCAGTACTTC,CASSWDPPVYEQYF
TRBV5-1,many,TRBJ2-5,TRBD1,TGCGCCAGCAGCTCGGGACAGGGCGAAGAGACCCAGTACTTC,CASSSGQGEETQYF